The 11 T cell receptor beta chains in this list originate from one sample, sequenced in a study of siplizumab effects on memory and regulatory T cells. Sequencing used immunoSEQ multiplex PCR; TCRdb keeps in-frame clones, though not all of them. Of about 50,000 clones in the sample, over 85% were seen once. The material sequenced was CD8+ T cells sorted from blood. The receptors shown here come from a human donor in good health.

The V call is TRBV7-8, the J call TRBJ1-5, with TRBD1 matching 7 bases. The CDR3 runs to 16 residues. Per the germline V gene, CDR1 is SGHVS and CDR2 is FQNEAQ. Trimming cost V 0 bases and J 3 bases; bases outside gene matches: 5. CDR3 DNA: TGTGCCAGCAGCTTAGCTTGGCAGGGGGACAATCAGCCCCAGCATTTT. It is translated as CASSLAWQGDNQPQHF.

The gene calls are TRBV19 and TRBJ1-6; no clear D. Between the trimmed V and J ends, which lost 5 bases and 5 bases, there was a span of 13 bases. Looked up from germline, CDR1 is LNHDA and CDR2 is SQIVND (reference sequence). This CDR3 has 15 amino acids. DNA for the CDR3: TGTGCCAGTAGTTCAAGGACGGAAGATAATTCACCCCTCCACTTT. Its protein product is CASSSRTEDNSPLHF.

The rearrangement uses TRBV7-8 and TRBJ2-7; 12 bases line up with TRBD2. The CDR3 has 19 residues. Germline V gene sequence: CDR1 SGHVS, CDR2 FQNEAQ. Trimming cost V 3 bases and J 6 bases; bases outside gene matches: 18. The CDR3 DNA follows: TGTGCCAGCAGCTTCCTAGCCTTAAATTTGCCTAGCGGGAGGGTCGAGCAGTACTTC. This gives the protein CASSFLALNLPSGRVEQYF.

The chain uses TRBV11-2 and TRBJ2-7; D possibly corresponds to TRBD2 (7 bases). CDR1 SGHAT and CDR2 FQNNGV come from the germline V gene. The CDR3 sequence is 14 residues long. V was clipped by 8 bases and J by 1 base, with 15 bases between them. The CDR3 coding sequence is TGTGCCAGCCGCGGGGGCAGGCCTTCCTACGAGCAGTACTTC. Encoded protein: CASRGGRPSYEQYF.

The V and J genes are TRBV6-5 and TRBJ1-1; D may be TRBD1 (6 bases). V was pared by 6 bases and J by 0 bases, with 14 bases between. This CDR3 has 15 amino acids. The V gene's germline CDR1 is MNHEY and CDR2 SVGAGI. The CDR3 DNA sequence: TGTGCCAGCAGATCCGAGACAGGCCTGAACACTGAAGCTTTCTTT. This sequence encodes CASRSETGLNTEAFF.

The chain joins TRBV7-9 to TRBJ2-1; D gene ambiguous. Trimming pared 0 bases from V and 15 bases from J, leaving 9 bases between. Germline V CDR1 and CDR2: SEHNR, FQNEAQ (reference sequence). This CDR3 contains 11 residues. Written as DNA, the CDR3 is TGTGCCAGCAGCTTAGCTCCAAGTGTGTTCTTC. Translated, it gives CASSLAPSVFF.

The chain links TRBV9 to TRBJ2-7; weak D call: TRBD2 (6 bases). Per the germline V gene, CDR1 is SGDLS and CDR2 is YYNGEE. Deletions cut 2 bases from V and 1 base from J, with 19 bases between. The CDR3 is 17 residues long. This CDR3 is CASSVKLPRLGSYEQYF. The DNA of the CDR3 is TGTGCCAGCAGCGTCAAACTCCCCCGACTAGGATCCTACGAGCAGTACTTC.

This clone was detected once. The CDR3 is CASSLRDYPRSYNEQFF. The CDR3 DNA reads as TGTGCCAGCAGCCTTAGGGACTACCCTCGCTCCTACAATGAGCAGTTCTTC. This chain joins TRBV7-9 and TRBJ2-1; the match to TRBD2 covers 7 bases. The CDR3 is 17 residues long. The ends lost 5 bases at V and 0 bases at J; junction bases unmatched: 10. Germline V gene data show CDR1 as SEHNR and CDR2 as FQNEAQ (reference sequence).

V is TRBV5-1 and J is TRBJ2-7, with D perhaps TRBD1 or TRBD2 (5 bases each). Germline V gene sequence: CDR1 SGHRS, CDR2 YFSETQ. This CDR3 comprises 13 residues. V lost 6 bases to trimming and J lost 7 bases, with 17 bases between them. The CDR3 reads CASKEGRLGEQYF. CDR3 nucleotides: TGCGCCAGCAAAGAGGGACGCCTAGGGGAGCAGTACTTC.

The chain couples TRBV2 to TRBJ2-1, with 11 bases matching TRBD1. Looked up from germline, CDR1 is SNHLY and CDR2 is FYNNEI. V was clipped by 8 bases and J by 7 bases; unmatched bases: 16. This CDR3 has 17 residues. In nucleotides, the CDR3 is TGTGCCAGCCTTTCCGAACCGGGACAGGGGGTGTTTAATGAGCAGTTCTTC. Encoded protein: CASLSEPGQGVFNEQFF.

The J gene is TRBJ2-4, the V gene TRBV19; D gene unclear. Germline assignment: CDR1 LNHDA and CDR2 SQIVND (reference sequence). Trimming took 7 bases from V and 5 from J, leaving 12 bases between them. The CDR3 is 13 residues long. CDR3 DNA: TGTGCCAGTACGGAGCAGGTTCAAAACATTCAGTACTTC. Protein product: CASTEQVQNIQYF.